A single sample is the source of the 29 T cell receptor beta chains below, sequenced in a study of blood T cell repertoires in COVID-19. Using immunoSEQ multiplex PCR, the repertoire was profiled, and TCRdb retains in-frame clones only, with some absent. The table shows about 170,000 clones, with about 89% occurring only once. The sample was peripheral blood. These receptors all stem from a man in his 70s with acute or convalescent COVID-19.

CDR3 loop: CASSQDPGQPISGANVLTF. CDR3 nucleotide sequence: TGCGCCAGCAGCCAAGATCCGGGACAGCCTATCTCTGGGGCCAACGTCCTGACTTTC. The chain recombines TRBV4-1 with TRBJ2-6, with 7 bases identical to TRBD1. The CDR3 extends over 19 amino acids. Trimming removed 0 bases from V and 0 bases from J; junction bases left unmatched: 8. In germline, CDR1 is MGHRA, CDR2 YSYEKL.

The chain couples TRBV9 to TRBJ2-1, with D tentatively TRBD1 (5 bases). In germline, CDR1 is SGDLS, CDR2 YYNGEE. This CDR3 comprises 15 residues. V lost 4 bases, J lost 4 bases, and 15 bases lay in between. The CDR3 sequence: CASSQEGDSYNEQFF. CDR3 bases: TGTGCCAGCAGCCAGGAAGGGGATTCGTACAATGAGCAGTTCTTC.

The genes are TRBV5-5 and TRBJ2-1; TRBD1 matches at 8 bases. Germline lookup yields CDR1 SGHKS and CDR2 YYEKEE (reference sequence). Germline trimming cut 1 base from V and 11 bases from J; bases unmatched to any gene: 17. CDR3 length: 17 amino acids. CDR3 bases: TGTGCCAGCAGCTTGTCCGTCGAGACAGGGGCCCTGATGAAGCAGTTCTTC. Amino acid sequence: CASSLSVETGALMKQFF.

The chain recombines TRBV28 with TRBJ2-7; the match to TRBD1 covers 7 bases. The CDR3 has 15 amino acids. CDR1 is MDHEN, CDR2 SYDVKM, per germline. Trimming cost V 4 bases and J 2 bases; bases outside gene matches: 8. This CDR3 reads CASSSNRGITYEQYF. The CDR3 DNA reads as TGTGCCAGCAGTTCTAACAGGGGAATTACCTACGAGCAGTACTTC.

The V gene is TRBV30, the J gene TRBJ2-5; TRBD2 aligns across 10 bases. CDR3 size: 14 residues. Germline CDR1 reads GTSNPN; CDR2 reads SVGIG (reference sequence). V shed 2 bases, J shed 5 bases, and the junction held 5 bases outside the gene matches. DNA of the CDR3: TGTGCCTGGAGTCGGACTAGCGGCTCCGAGACCCAGTACTTC. Encoded protein: CAWSRTSGSETQYF.

The chain couples TRBV27 to TRBJ1-5, with 12 bases matching TRBD1. Trimming cost V 5 bases and J 6 bases; bases outside gene matches: 5. The CDR3 sequence is 15 residues long. The germline V gene has CDR1 MNHEY and CDR2 SMNVEV (reference sequence). The CDR3 spells CASSRGTGGGQPQHF. In DNA form, the CDR3 reads TGTGCCAGCAGTAGGGGGACAGGGGGCGGTCAGCCCCAGCATTTT.

V gene TRBV12-3 or TRBV12-4 combines with J gene TRBJ2-5; no clear D gene. V lost 3 bases to trimming and J lost 4 bases, with 6 bases between them. This CDR3 has 12 residues. CDR3 nucleotides: TGTGCCAGCAGTTTGACACCAGAGACCCAGTACTTC. Translating gives CASSLTPETQYF.

V usage is TRBV6-1 and J usage is TRBJ1-4, with no clear D. V was pared by 3 bases and J by 7 bases, with 12 bases between. The CDR3 is 14 amino acids. The germline CDR1 and CDR2 sequences are MNHNS and SASEGT. CDR3 residues: CASSERGGGEKLFF. In DNA form, the CDR3 reads TGTGCCAGCAGTGAGCGGGGAGGTGGTGAAAAACTGTTTTTT.

This clone appeared once. The chain joins TRBV4-2 to TRBJ2-2, with TRBD1 matching 9 bases. The CDR3 totals 20 residues. J gave up 3 bases and V 0 bases, and 14 bases lay outside the gene matches. Germline CDR1 LGHNA, CDR2 YNFKEQ. CDR3 DNA sequence: TGTGCCAGCAGCCAAGATATACTAAGGGGACAGGGTCACGACACCGGGGAGCTGTTTTTT. It yields the protein CASSQDILRGQGHDTGELFF.

V usage is TRBV25-1 and J usage is TRBJ2-3, with a weak D call TRBD1 (6 bases). CDR1 and CDR2 from the germline V gene are MGHDK and SYGVNS. This CDR3 region has 16 residues. Trimming cost V 7 bases and J 2 bases, with 19 bases left between them. CDR3 bases: TGTGCCAGCACCGAAGAAAGGGGGAGTCACACAGATACGCAGTATTTT. It encodes CASTEERGSHTDTQYF.

V usage is TRBV4-1 and J usage is TRBJ2-1; TRBD2 matches 8 bases. The CDR3 covers 16 residues. Trimming at V came to 0 bases and at J to 4 bases, leaving 5 bases not matched to a gene. Germline CDR1 is MGHRA and CDR2 is YSYEKL. The CDR3, as DNA: TGCGCCAGCAGCCAAGAAGGTAGCGGGGATTACAATGAGCAGTTCTTC. This encodes CASSQEGSGDYNEQFF.

The genes are TRBV6-5 and TRBJ2-7; D may be TRBD1 (5 bases). This CDR3 region has 14 residues. The V end lost 2 bases, the J end lost 1 base, and 9 bases lay between the germline ends. Germline CDR1 and CDR2: MNHEY and SVGAGI. As DNA, the CDR3 is TGTGCCAGCAGTTACGCAGGGTTGTCCTACGAGCAGTACTTC. It encodes CASSYAGLSYEQYF.

This chain uses TRBV7-9 with TRBJ2-7; TRBD2 might be the D (6 bases). The CDR3 totals 13 residues. CDR1 SEHNR and CDR2 FQNEAQ come from the germline V gene (reference sequence). V was shortened by 5 bases and J by 2 bases, with 10 bases between the two germline ends. CDR3 nucleotides: TGTGCCAGCAGCCCGGGGGTGGCCTACGAGCAGTACTTC. Protein: CASSPGVAYEQYF. The full variable domain, with the rest looked up from reference TRBV7-9 and TRBJ2-7, is DTGVSQNPRHKITKRGQNVTFRCDPISEHNRLYWYRQTLGQGPEFLTYFQNEAQLEKSRLLSDRFSAERPKGSFSTLEIQRTEQGDSAMYLCASSPGVAYEQYFGPGTRLTVT.

The chain joins TRBV10-3 to TRBJ2-5, with TRBD1 as a possible D gene (7 bases). Germline lookup yields CDR1 ENHRY and CDR2 SYGVKD. The CDR3 runs 18 residues. The germline V and J ends were trimmed by 0 bases and 4 bases, with 21 bases remaining between them. The CDR3 protein is CAISESGGVAPGGETQYF. The CDR3 coding sequence is TGTGCCATCAGTGAGTCAGGGGGCGTAGCACCCGGGGGAGAGACCCAGTACTTC.

The chain joins TRBV5-5 to TRBJ2-1; TRBD1 agrees at 7 bases. This CDR3 is 14 amino acids long. The V gene end was trimmed by 3 bases and the J gene end by 10 bases; junction bases not matched to a gene: 10. Germline V gene lookup returns CDR1 SGHKS and CDR2 YYEKEE (reference sequence). The DNA for the CDR3 is TGTGCCAGCAGCTCCCTCCCTCTACAGGGGGAGCAGTTCTTC. Its translation is CASSSLPLQGEQFF.

This clone has only one observation. Other DNA sequences from this sample encode an identical CDR3 as well. The chain joins TRBV5-1 to TRBJ2-1; 7 nucleotides line up with TRBD2. Germline lookup yields CDR1 SGHRS and CDR2 YFSETQ. This CDR3 has 13 residues. J lost 7 bases, V lost 1 base, and 2 bases had no gene match. The CDR3 coding sequence is TGCGCCAGCAGCTTGCGGGGGGATAATGAGCAGTTCTTC. This gives the protein CASSLRGDNEQFF. Complete variable domain (other parts from reference TRBV5-1 and TRBJ2-1): KAGVTQTPRYLIKTRGQQVTLSCSPISGHRSVSWYQQTPGQGLQFLFEYFSETQRNKGNFPGRFSGRQFSNSRSEMNVSTLELGDSALYLCASSLRGDNEQFFGPGTRLTVL.

The CDR3 nucleotides are TGTGCCAGCAGCCCGACTAGTTCAAGCGAGCAGTACTTC. Translation gives CASSPTSSSEQYF. This sequence joins TRBV3-1 (or the pseudogene TRBV3-2) and TRBJ2-7; D possibly corresponds to TRBD2 (6 bases). The CDR3 runs 13 residues. Trimming shortened V by 4 bases and J by 6 bases, and 13 bases separated the two germline ends. Germline V lookup: CDR1 LGHDT, CDR2 YNNKEL (reference sequence).

This clone is a singleton in its sample. This rearrangement joins TRBV5-1 to TRBJ1-1; D not resolved. V lost 0 bases to trimming and J lost 2 bases, with 8 bases between them. The CDR3 spans 14 residues. Germline lookup yields CDR1 SGHRS and CDR2 YFSETQ. The CDR3 bases are TGCGCCAGCAGCTTGGAGCCTCAAAACACTGAAGCTTTCTTT. It codes for CASSLEPQNTEAFF.

The chain has TRBV5-1 and TRBJ2-5, with TRBD1 matching 12 bases. The V gene's germline CDR1 is SGHRS and CDR2 YFSETQ. J gave up 5 bases and V 3 bases, and 8 bases lay outside the gene matches. The CDR3 runs to 16 residues. CDR3 DNA: TGCGCCAGCAGCTGGGGGACAGGGGGCTTAGGGGAGACCCAGTACTTC. This codes for CASSWGTGGLGETQYF.

This chain connects TRBV6-6 to TRBJ2-1; 11 nucleotides align to TRBD1. The CDR3 consists of 16 residues. Germline CDR1 and CDR2: MNHNY and SVGAGI (reference sequence). J lost 6 bases, V lost 2 bases, and 6 bases had no gene match. CDR3 sequence reads: CASSYVAGTGGNEQFF. CDR3 sequence (DNA): TGTGCCAGCAGTTACGTCGCTGGGACAGGGGGCAATGAGCAGTTCTTC.

V usage is TRBV27 and J usage is TRBJ1-1; no firm D call. Germline loops: CDR1 MNHEY, CDR2 SMNVEV (reference sequence). V lost 4 bases and J lost 3, with 9 bases in between. The CDR3 is 13 amino acids. CDR3 in amino acids: CASSWEGHTEAFF. The DNA for the CDR3 is TGTGCCAGCAGTTGGGAGGGCCACACTGAAGCTTTCTTT.

This clone was detected a few times. V gene TRBV19 combines with J gene TRBJ1-1; no clear D. There are 12 residues in the CDR3. Per germline, CDR1 LNHDA and CDR2 SQIVND (reference sequence). V was trimmed by 8 bases and J by 4 bases, leaving 11 bases between them. The CDR3 protein is CASGGPSTEAFF. In DNA form, the CDR3 reads TGTGCCAGTGGCGGGCCAAGCACTGAAGCTTTCTTT.

The chain carries TRBV18 and TRBJ1-5, with 8 bases matching TRBD1. V was pared by 0 bases and J by 0 bases, with 10 bases of the junction left unmatched. The CDR3 has 19 residues. CDR1 KGHSH and CDR2 LQKENI come from the germline V gene. DNA of the CDR3: TGTGCCAGCTCACCACCGATGGGGACAGGACCGTATAGCAATCAGCCCCAGCATTTT. Translation gives CASSPPMGTGPYSNQPQHF.

A single count supports this clone. The chain combines TRBV10-1 with TRBJ1-2; 7 positions agree with TRBD1. The CDR3 length is 13 residues. Germline V lookup: CDR1 WNHNN, CDR2 SYGVQD (reference sequence). Trimming at V came to 5 bases and at J to 8 bases, leaving 8 bases not matched to a gene. The CDR3, as DNA: TGCGCCAGCAGTCCCGACAGGGCAGAGGGCTACACCTTC. Its translation: CASSPDRAEGYTF.

The chain carries TRBV4-3 and TRBJ2-1; 9 bases map to TRBD2. Losses at the gene ends were 1 base for V and 4 bases for J; bases not matched to a gene: 5. CDR1 LGHNA and CDR2 YSLEER come from the germline V gene. The CDR3 length is 16 residues. CDR3 in amino acids: CASSQGGSGSYNEQFF. CDR3 nucleotides: TGCGCCAGCAGCCAAGGGGGTAGCGGGAGTTACAATGAGCAGTTCTTC.

This clone appeared a single time. The gene calls are TRBV9 and TRBJ2-5, with D hard to call. The V gene's germline CDR1 is SGDLS and CDR2 YYNGEE. Trimming stripped 0 bases from V and 1 base from J, with 10 bases between. The CDR3 has 15 amino acids. Here the CDR3 reads CASSVAPDSQETQYF. CDR3 nucleotide sequence: TGTGCCAGCAGCGTAGCGCCAGATTCCCAAGAGACCCAGTACTTC. Together with reference TRBV9 and TRBJ2-5, the CDR3 gives the full variable domain: DSGVTQTPKHLITATGQRVTLRCSPRSGDLSVYWYQQSLDQGLQFLIQYYNGEERAKGNILERFSAQQFPDLHSELNLSSLELGDSALYFCASSVAPDSQETQYFGPGTRLLVL.

The chain joins TRBV9 to TRBJ2-7; TRBD1 might be the D (5 bases). Per germline, CDR1 SGDLS and CDR2 YYNGEE. The CDR3 length is 14 residues. V was pared by 0 bases and J by 5 bases, with 12 bases between. The CDR3 loop reads CASSVGPGKDEQYF. In nucleotides, the CDR3 is TGTGCCAGCAGCGTAGGGCCAGGGAAGGACGAGCAGTACTTC.

This sequence joins TRBV13 and TRBJ2-3, with a tentative D call TRBD1 (5 bases). Trimming left V 3 bases short and J 2 bases short, with 9 bases between. Germline lookup yields CDR1 PRHDT and CDR2 FYEKMQ (reference sequence). The length of the CDR3 is 14 residues. The CDR3 protein is CASSFGQNTDTQYF. For the CDR3, the DNA is TGTGCCAGCAGCTTCGGACAAAACACAGATACGCAGTATTTT.

There are a few counts of this clone. J is TRBJ1-6 and V is TRBV19; D not certain. V shed 6 bases and J shed 1 base, with 13 bases lying between them. The CDR3 totals 16 residues. Germline V gene lookup returns CDR1 LNHDA and CDR2 SQIVND (reference sequence). DNA for the CDR3: TGTGCCAGTAGCCCGCTGGGAGGGTCCTATAATTCACCCCTCCACTTT. Its translation is CASSPLGGSYNSPLHF.